This TCR beta chain was recovered during a study of blood T cell repertoires in COVID-19. Turning to the study itself: COVID-19 samples from acute and convalescent phases originated in the United States, Italy and Spain. Sources were T cells, B-cell-depleted T cells, or PBMCs; the material itself was cDNA or gDNA.

Only in-frame clones appear in the TCRdb table, and some are missing; sequencing was by immunoSEQ multiplex PCR. The table lists 80,000 or so clones, over 85% of them singletons. The sequencing sample was made of peripheral blood. The TCR comes from a man aged 45-60 years with acute or convalescent COVID-19.

The CDR3 DNA reads TGTGCCAGCAGCTACGGAGCCAGCTACGAGCAGTACGTC. Its protein is CASSYGASYEQYV. The chain uses TRBV7-2 and TRBJ2-7, with D hard to call. V shed 4 bases and J shed 3 bases, with 10 bases lying between them. There are 13 residues in the CDR3. CDR1 and CDR2 (germline): SGHTA, FQGNSA.